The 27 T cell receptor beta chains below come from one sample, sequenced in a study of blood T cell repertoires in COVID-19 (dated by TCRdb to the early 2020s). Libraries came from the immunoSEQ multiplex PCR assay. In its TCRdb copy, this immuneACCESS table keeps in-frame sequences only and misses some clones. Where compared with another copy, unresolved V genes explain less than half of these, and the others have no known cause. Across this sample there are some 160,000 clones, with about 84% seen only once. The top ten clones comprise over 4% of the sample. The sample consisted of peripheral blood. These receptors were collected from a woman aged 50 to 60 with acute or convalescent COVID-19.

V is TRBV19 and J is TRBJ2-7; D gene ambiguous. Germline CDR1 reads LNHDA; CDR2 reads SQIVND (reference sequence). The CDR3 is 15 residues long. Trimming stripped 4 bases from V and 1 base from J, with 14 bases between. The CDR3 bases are TGTGCCAGTAGTAACCCTTCAGATATGTCCTACGAGCAGTACTTC. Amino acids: CASSNPSDMSYEQYF.

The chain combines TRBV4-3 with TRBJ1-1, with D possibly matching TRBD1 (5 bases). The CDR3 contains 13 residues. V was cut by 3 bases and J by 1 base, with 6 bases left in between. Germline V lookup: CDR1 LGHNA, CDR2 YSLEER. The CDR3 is CASSQTENTEAFF. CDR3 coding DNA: TGCGCCAGCAGCCAGACAGAGAACACTGAAGCTTTCTTT.

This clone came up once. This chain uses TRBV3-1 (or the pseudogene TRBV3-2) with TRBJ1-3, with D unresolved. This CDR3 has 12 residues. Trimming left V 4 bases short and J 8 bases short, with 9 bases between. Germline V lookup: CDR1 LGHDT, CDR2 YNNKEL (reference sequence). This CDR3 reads CASSRPPDTIYF. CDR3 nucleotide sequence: TGTGCCAGCAGCCGCCCCCCGGACACCATATATTTT.

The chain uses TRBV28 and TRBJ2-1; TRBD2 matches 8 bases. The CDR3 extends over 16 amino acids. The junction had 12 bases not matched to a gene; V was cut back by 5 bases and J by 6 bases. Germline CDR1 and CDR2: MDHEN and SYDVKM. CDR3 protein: CASSGPPGLAGNEQFF. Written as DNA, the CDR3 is TGTGCCAGCAGTGGGCCCCCAGGACTAGCAGGCAATGAGCAGTTCTTC.

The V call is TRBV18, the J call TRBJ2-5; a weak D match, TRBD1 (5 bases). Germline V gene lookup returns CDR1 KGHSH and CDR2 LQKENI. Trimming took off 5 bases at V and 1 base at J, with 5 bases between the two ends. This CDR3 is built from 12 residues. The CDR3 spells CASSDSQETQYF. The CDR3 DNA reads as TGTGCCAGCTCAGACAGCCAAGAGACCCAGTACTTC.

The CDR3 loop reads CATSDHRESYNEQFF. The CDR3 DNA follows: TGTGCCACCAGTGATCATAGGGAGTCCTACAATGAGCAGTTCTTC. The chain uses TRBV24-1 and TRBJ2-1, with D possibly TRBD2 on 5 matching bases. The CDR3 is made up of 15 amino acids. Germline V gene data show CDR1 as KGHDR and CDR2 as SFDVKD. The germline V and J ends were trimmed by 3 bases and 1 base, with 9 bases remaining between them.

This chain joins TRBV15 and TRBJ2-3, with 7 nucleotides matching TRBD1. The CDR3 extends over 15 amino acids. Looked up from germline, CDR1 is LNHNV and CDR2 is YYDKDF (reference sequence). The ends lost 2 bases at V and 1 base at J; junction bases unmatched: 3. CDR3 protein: CATSRPQGGTDTQYF. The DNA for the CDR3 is TGTGCCACCAGCAGACCCCAGGGGGGCACAGATACGCAGTATTTT. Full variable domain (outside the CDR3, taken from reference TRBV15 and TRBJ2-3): DAMVIQNPRYQVTQFGKPVTLSCSQTLNHNVMYWYQQKSSQAPKLLFHYYDKDFNNEADTPDNFQSRRPNTSFCFLDIRSPGLGDTAMYLCATSRPQGGTDTQYFGPGTRLTVL.

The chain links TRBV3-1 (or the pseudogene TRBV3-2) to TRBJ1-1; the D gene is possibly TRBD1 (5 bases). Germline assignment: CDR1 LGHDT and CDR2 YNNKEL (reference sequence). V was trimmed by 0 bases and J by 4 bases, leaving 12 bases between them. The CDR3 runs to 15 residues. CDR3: CASSQESTGGTEAFF. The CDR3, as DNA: TGTGCCAGCAGCCAAGAAAGCACGGGGGGCACTGAAGCTTTCTTT.

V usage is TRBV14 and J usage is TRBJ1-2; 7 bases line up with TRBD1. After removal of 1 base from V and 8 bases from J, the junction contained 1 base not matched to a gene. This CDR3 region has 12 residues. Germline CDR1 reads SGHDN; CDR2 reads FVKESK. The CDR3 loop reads CASSQGDRGYTF. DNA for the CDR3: TGTGCCAGCAGCCAAGGGGACAGAGGCTACACCTTC.

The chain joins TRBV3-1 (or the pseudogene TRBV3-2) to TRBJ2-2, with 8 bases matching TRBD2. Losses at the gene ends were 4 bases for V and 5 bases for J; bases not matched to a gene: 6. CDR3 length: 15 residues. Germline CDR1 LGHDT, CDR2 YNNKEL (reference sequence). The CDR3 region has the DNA TGTGCCAGCAGCCCCCTAGCGGGTTCGACCGGGGAGCTGTTTTTT. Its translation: CASSPLAGSTGELFF.

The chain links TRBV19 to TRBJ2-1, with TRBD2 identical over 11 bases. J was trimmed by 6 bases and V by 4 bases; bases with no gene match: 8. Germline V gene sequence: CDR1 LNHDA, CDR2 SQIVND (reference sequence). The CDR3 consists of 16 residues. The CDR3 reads CASSNPSGGSGNEQFF. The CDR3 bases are TGTGCCAGTAGTAACCCTAGCGGGGGGTCGGGCAATGAGCAGTTCTTC.

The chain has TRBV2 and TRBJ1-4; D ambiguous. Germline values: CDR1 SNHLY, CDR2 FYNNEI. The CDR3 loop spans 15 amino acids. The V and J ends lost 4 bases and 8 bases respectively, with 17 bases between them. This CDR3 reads CASSAEGTTAEKLFF. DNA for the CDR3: TGTGCCAGCAGTGCTGAGGGTACGACGGCCGAAAAACTGTTTTTT. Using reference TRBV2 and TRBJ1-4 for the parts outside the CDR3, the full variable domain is EPEVTQTPSHQVTQMGQEVILRCVPISNHLYFYWYRQILGQKVEFLVSFYNNEISEKSEIFDDQFSVERPDGSNFTLKIRSTKLEDSAMYFCASSAEGTTAEKLFFGSGTQLSVL.

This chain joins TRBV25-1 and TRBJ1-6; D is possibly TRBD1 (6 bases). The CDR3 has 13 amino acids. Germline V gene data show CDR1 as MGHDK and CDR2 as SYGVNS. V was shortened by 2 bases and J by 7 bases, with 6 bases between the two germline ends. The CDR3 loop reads CASSEQGNSPLHF. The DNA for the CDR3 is TGTGCCAGCAGTGAACAGGGGAATTCACCCCTCCACTTT.

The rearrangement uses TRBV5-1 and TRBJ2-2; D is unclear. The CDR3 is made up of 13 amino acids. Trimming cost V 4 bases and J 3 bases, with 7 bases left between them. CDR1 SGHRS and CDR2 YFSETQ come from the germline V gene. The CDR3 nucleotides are TGCGCCAGCAGCACGGGTTACACCGGGGAGCTGTTTTTT. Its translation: CASSTGYTGELFF.

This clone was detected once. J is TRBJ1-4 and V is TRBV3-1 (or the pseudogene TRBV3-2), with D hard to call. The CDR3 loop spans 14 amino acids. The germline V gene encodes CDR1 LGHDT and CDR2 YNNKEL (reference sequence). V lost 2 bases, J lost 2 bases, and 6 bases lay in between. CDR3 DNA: TGTGCCAGCAGCCAACAGGTGACTAATGAAAAACTGTTTTTT. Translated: CASSQQVTNEKLFF.

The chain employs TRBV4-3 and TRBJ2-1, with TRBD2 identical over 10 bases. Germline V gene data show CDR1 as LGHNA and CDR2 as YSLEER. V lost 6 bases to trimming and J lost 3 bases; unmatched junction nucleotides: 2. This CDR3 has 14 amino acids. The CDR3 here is CASSSGGYYNEQFF. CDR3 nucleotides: TGCGCCAGCAGTAGCGGGGGGTACTACAATGAGCAGTTCTTC.

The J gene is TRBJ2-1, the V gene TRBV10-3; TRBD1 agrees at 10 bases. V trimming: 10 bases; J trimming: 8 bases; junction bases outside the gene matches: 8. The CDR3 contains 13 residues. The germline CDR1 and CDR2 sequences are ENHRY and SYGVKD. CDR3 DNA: TGTGCCACCCTCAGACAGGGGGCATATGAGCAGTTCTTC. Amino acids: CATLRQGAYEQFF.

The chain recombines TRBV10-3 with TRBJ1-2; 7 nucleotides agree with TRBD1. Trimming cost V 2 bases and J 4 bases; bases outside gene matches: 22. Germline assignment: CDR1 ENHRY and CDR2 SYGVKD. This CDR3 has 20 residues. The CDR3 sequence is CAISEGRGLSDVMTGYGYTF. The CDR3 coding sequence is TGTGCCATCAGTGAGGGCAGGGGGTTAAGTGATGTTATGACCGGCTATGGCTACACCTTC.

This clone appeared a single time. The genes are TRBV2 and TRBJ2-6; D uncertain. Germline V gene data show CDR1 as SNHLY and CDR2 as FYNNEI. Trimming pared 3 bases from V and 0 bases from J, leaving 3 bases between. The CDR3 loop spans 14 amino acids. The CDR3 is CASSDFSGANVLTF. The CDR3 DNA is TGTGCCAGCAGTGACTTCTCTGGGGCCAACGTCCTGACTTTC.

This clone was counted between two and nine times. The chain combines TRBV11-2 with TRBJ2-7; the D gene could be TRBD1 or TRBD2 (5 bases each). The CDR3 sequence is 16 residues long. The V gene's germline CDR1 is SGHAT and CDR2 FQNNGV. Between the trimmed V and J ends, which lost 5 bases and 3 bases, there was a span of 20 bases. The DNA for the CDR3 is TGTGCCAGCAGCCTAGCCGACAGCAGTTCTTTCTACGAGCAGTACTTC. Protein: CASSLADSSSFYEQYF.

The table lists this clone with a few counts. CDR3 amino acids: CASSTRLDSPLHF. As DNA, the CDR3 is TGTGCCAGTAGTACCCGATTAGATTCACCCCTCCACTTT. This chain connects TRBV19 to TRBJ1-6, with no clear D. V was cut by 4 bases and J by 8 bases, with 9 bases left in between. The CDR3 totals 13 residues. Germline loops: CDR1 LNHDA, CDR2 SQIVND (reference sequence).

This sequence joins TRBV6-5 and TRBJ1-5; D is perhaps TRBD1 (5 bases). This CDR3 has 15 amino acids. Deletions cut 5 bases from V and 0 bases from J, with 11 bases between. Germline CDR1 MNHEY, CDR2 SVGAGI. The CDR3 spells CASSPDRSSNQPQHF. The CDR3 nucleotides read TGTGCCAGCAGTCCAGACAGAAGTAGCAATCAGCCCCAGCATTTT.

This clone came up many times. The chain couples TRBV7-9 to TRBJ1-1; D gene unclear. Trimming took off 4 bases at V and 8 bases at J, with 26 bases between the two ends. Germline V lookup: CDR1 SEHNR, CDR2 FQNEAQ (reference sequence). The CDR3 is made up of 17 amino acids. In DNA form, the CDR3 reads TGTGCCAGCAGCTCCTTTGAGGGCCTCACCTTTTCAATCGAAGCTTTCTTT. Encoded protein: CASSSFEGLTFSIEAFF.

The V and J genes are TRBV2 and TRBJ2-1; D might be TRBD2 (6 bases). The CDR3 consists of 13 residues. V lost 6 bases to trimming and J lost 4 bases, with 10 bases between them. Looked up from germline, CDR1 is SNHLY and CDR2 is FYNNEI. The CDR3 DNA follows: TGTGCCAGCAGGGCTAGCGAGTACAATGAGCAGTTCTTC. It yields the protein CASRASEYNEQFF.

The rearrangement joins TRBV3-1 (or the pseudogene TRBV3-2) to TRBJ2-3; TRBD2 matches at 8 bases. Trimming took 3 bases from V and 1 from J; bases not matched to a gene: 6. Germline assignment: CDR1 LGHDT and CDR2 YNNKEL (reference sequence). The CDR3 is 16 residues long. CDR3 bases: TGTGCCAGCAGCCATTTCTTGCGGGGGGGCACAGATACGCAGTATTTT. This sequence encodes CASSHFLRGGTDTQYF.

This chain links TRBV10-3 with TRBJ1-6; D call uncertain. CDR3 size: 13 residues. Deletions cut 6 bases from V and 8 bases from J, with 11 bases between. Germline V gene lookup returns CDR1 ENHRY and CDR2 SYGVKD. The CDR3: CAIRAEYDSPLHF. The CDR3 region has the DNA TGTGCCATCAGAGCGGAGTACGATTCACCCCTCCACTTT.

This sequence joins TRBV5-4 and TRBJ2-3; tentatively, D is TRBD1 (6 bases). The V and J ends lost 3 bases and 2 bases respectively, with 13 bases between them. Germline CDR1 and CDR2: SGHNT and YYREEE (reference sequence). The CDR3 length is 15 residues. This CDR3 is CASSYPDSYTDTQYF. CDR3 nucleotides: TGTGCCAGCAGCTACCCGGACAGTTACACAGATACGCAGTATTTT.